This TCR beta chain was identified in a study of T cells in Graves' hyperthyroidism and ophthalmopathy. Study-wide points: The model forecast ophthalmopathy, anticipating it by a median about 6.5 months before onset. Patients with ophthalmopathy were separated from those with stable hyperthyroidism by a 13 V-J model.

Uncontrolled infection, other autoimmune disease, pregnancy or lactation barred patients from enrollment. Extraction of PBMCs used under 13 ml of fresh peripheral blood. Amplification targeted TCR beta CDR3 regions from RNA transcripts. During a first-round RT-PCR of the TCR CDR3, the HTBI primer set was used. TCRdb fed the multiplex PCR reads into MiXCR, producing one record per CDR3 protein. The data show approximately 690,000 distinct CDR3 sequences, with about a fifth seen just once and about 34% held by the top ten. This clonotype was recorded many times. Its antigen is unknown. V lost 1 base, J lost 1 base, and 13 bases lay in between. This CDR3 has 15 residues. Germline loops: CDR1 DFQATT, CDR2 SNEGSKA (reference sequence).

Sequenced input: blood. The receptor was derived from a young man with Graves' ophthalmopathy. The chain couples TRBV20-1 to TRBJ2-5; D is perhaps TRBD2 (6 bases). CDR3 region: CSARGDRGTQETQYF. DNA for the CDR3: TGCAGTGCTAGAGGAGACCGGGGGACCCAAGAGACCCAGTACTTC.